This TCR beta chain was captured in a study of blood T cell repertoires in COVID-19. Study background: The United States, Italy and Spain provided the acute and convalescent COVID-19 samples.

V dropped 3 bases and J dropped 5 bases, with 10 bases sitting between them. The CDR3 contains 13 residues. Per the germline V gene, CDR1 is MDHEN and CDR2 is SYDVKM. This table comes from immunoSEQ multiplex PCR, and its TCRdb copy is limited to in-frame clones, with some not included. The sample lists roughly 130,000 clones; around four fifths were seen once. The TCR comes from a man in his forties or fifties with active or convalescent COVID-19. Material for sequencing was peripheral blood. The genes are TRBV28 and TRBJ1-2; D gene unclear. The DNA for the CDR3 is TGTGCCAGCAGTTTTAGTAGCAGTTATGGCTACACCTTC. Residues: CASSFSSSYGYTF.